This note documents a single TCR beta chain sequence. This entry is derived from a study of blood T cells in healthy people across ages. Those donating, healthy Caucasian individuals from Russia, were aged 6 to 90. About 10 milliliters was the volume of peripheral blood drawn from each donor. Whenever a sample was processed, at least 6 million PBMCs were isolated. A second about 6 to 12 cycle PCR used barcoded and J-beta primers. A tag from a template-switch adaptor with 12 random nucleotides marked each cDNA molecule. MiXCR, run by TCRdb on the 5' RACE reads, gives a single entry per CDR3 protein. The data show about 830,000 distinct CDR3 sequences, roughly 64% seen once. The CDR3 is 16 amino acids. Trimming at V came to 5 bases and at J to 6 bases, leaving 13 bases not matched to a gene. Germline V gives CDR1 MNHNY, CDR2 SVGAGI (reference sequence).

The sequence derives from a man aged 25-45 years in good health. The source material was blood. The V and J genes are TRBV6-6 and TRBJ1-2, with 9 positions matching TRBD1. The CDR3 DNA follows: TGTGCCAGCAGTCCCCCCAACAGGGGGCGCGGGGATGGCTACACCTTC. The encoded protein is CASSPPNRGRGDGYTF.